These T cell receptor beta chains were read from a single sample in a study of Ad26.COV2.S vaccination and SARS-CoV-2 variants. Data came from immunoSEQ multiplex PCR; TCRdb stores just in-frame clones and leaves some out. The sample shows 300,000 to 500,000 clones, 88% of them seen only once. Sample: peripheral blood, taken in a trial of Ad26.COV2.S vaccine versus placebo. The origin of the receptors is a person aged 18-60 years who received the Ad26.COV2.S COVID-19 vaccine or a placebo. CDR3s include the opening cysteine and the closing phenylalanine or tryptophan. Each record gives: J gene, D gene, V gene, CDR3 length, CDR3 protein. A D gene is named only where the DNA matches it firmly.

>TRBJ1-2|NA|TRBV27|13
CASSPWGSYGYTF
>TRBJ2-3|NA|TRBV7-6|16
CASSGGRWGGPDTQYF
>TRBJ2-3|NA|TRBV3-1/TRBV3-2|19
CASSAGGVGGFFGTDTQYF
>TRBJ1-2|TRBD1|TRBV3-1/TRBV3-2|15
CASSQAQGAGDGYTF
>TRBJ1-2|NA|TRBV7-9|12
CASSSGIGGYTF
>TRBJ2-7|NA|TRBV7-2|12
CASSDNDYEQYF
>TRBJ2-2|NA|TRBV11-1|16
CASSRPGALNTGELFF
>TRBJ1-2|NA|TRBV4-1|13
CASSQETFSGYTF
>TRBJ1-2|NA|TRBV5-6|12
CASSWGFGGYTF
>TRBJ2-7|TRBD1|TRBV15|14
CATSLDRASYEQYF
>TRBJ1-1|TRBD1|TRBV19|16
CASTTSRDRGRTEAFF
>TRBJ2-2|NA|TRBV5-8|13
CASSLARTGELFF
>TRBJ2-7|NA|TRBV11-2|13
CASSFLGGYEQYF
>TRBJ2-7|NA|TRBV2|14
CASRRTDLINEQYF
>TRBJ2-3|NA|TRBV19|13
CASSRDQADTQYF
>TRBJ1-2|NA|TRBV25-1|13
CASSEVQDYGYTF
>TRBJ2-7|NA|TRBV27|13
CASPGHFSYEQYF
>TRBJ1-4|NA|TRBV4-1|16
CASSQDEGAGIEKLFF
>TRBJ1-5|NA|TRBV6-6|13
CASTTGSNQPQHF
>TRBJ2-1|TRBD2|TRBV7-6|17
CASSLEASGGAWYEQFF
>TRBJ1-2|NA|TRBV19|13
CASNGEGPYGYTF
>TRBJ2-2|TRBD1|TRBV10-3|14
CAIRTGGDTGELFF
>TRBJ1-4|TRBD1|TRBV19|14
CASSTQGAREKLFF
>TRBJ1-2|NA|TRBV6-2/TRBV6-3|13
CASSYRTNYGYTF